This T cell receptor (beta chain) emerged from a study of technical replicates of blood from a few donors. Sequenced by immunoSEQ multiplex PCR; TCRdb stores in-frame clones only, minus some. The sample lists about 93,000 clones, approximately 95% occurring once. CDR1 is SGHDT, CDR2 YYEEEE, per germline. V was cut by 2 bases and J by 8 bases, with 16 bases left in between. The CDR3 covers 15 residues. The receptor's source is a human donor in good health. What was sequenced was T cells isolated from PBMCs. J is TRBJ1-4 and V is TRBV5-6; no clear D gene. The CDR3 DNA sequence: TGTGCCAGCAGCTTTAGAGAATTCGGTTCGGAAAAACTGTTTTTT. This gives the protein CASSFREFGSEKLFF.